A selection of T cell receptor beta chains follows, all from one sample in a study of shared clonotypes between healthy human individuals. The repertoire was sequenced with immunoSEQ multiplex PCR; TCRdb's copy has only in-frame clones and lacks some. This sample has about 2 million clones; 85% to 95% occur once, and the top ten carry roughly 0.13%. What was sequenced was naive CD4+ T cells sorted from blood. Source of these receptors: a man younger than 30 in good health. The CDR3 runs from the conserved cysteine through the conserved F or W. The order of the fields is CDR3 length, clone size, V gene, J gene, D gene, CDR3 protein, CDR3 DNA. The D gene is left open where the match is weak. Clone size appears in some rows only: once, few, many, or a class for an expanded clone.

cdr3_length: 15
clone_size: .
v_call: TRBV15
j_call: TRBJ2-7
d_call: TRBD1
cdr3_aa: CATSREGTGEYEQYF
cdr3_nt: TGTGCCACCAGCAGAGAGGGGACAGGGGAATACGAGCAGTACTTC

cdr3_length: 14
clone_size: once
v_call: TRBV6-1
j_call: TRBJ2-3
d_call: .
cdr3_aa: CASSGLGGTDTQYF
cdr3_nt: TGTGCCAGCAGTGGCCTAGGGGGGACAGATACGCAGTATTTT

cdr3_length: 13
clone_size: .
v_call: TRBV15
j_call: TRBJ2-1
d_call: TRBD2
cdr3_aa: CATSRGGSNEQFF
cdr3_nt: TGTGCCACCAGCAGAGGCGGGAGCAATGAGCAGTTCTTC

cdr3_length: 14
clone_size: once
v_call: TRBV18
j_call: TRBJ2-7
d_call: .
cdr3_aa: CASAPVQSSYEQYF
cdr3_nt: TGTGCCAGCGCCCCAGTCCAGAGCTCCTACGAGCAGTACTTC

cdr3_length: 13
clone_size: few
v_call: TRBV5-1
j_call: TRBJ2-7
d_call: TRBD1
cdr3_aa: CASSLDRAYEQYF
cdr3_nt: TGCGCCAGCAGCCTCGACAGGGCCTACGAGCAGTACTTC

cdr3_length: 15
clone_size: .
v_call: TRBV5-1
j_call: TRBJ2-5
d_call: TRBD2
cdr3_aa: CASSTLSGGQETQYF
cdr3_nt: TGCGCCAGCAGCACCTTAAGCGGGGGTCAAGAGACCCAGTACTTC

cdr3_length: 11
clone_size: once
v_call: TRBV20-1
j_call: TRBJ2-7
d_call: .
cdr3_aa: CSARDGYEQYF
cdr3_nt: TGCAGTGCCCGGGACGGATACGAGCAGTACTTC

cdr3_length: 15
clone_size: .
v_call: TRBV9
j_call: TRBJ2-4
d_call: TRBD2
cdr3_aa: CASSVGGGAKNIQYF
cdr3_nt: TGTGCCAGCAGCGTAGGCGGGGGGGCCAAAAACATTCAGTACTTC

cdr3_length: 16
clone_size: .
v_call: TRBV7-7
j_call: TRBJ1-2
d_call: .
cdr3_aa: CASSFPSLFEADGYTF
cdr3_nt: TGTGCTAGCAGCTTCCCCTCCCTTTTCGAGGCGGATGGCTACACCTTC

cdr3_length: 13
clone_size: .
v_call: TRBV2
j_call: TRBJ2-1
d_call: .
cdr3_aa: CATQTNHYNEQFF
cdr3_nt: TGTGCCACCCAAACTAACCATTACAATGAGCAGTTCTTC